The 16 T cell receptor beta chains below come from one sample, sequenced in a study of PD-1 blockade in classical Hodgkin lymphoma. TCRdb's copy holds only in-frame clones and misses some; the assay was immunoSEQ multiplex PCR. The table has approximately 39,000 clones, 77% seen once; the top ten hold more than 8%. The time point denotes: cycle 4 day 1 (C4D1), after less than 7 weeks of nivolumab. All the patients suffered relapse after autologous stem cell transplantation, and brentuximab vedotin exposure differed. Sequencing was performed on peripheral blood mononuclear cells (PBMCs), taken before the fourth cycle of nivolumab. All receptors derive from a human donor with classical Hodgkin lymphoma.

The V call is TRBV29-1, the J call TRBJ2-1; D is ambiguous. CDR1 SQVTM and CDR2 ANQGSEA come from the germline V gene. Trimming removed 4 bases from V and 5 bases from J, with 12 bases in between. The CDR3 sequence is 13 residues long. The CDR3 DNA reads as TGCAGCGTTGCCCTGGTGCACCACAATGAGCAGTTCTTC. Translating it yields CSVALVHHNEQFF.

CDR3 DNA sequence: TGTGCCAGCAGCCTAAGTGCGGGGGCGCAGCAGTTCTTC. Its translation: CASSLSAGAQQFF. The chain joins TRBV11-1 to TRBJ2-1, with D possibly matching TRBD2 (7 bases). Germline assignment: CDR1 SGHAT and CDR2 FQDESV (reference sequence). The length of the CDR3 is 13 residues. V was pared by 5 bases and J by 11 bases, with 16 bases between. Using reference TRBV11-1 and TRBJ2-1 for the parts outside the CDR3, the full variable domain is EAEVAQSPRYKITEKSQAVAFWCDPISGHATLYWYRQILGQGPELLVQFQDESVVDDSQLPKDRFSAERLKGVDSTLKIQPAELGDSAMYLCASSLSAGAQQFFGPGTRLTVL.

V usage is TRBV27 and J usage is TRBJ1-5; D is uncertain. This CDR3 has 15 residues. Germline CDR1 reads MNHEY; CDR2 reads SMNVEV (reference sequence). V lost 5 bases and J 8 bases, leaving 19 bases between the germline ends. CDR3: CASSQSGEWREPQHF. CDR3 nucleotide sequence: TGTGCCAGCAGTCAATCAGGTGAATGGAGGGAGCCCCAGCATTTT.

The chain employs TRBV11-3 and TRBJ2-7; TRBD1 might be the D (5 bases). Germline assignment: CDR1 SGHNT and CDR2 YENEEA. The germline V and J ends were trimmed by 5 bases and 0 bases, with 8 bases remaining between them. The CDR3 is 13 amino acids. The CDR3 loop reads CASSPGISYEQYF. DNA of the CDR3: TGTGCCAGCAGCCCAGGGATCTCCTACGAGCAGTACTTC.

This sequence joins TRBV19 and TRBJ2-7; D gene uncertain. Germline loops: CDR1 LNHDA, CDR2 SQIVND (reference sequence). Trimming pared 10 bases from V and 6 bases from J, leaving 10 bases between. The CDR3 covers 10 residues. The CDR3 DNA follows: TGTGCCACTCGAGAAGGCGAGCAGTACTTC. It encodes CATREGEQYF.

This clone was seen more than once but under ten times. The chain uses TRBV19 and TRBJ2-2, with D possibly matching TRBD1 (5 bases). This CDR3 has 14 residues. V was trimmed by 6 bases and J by 1 base, leaving 9 bases between them. Per the germline V gene, CDR1 is LNHDA and CDR2 is SQIVND (reference sequence). Here the CDR3 DNA reads TGTGCCAGTAGGCTCGGACAGAACACCGGGGAGCTGTTTTTT. This sequence encodes CASRLGQNTGELFF. The whole variable domain, filled in from reference TRBV19 and TRBJ2-2, reads DGGITQSPKYLFRKEGQNVTLSCEQNLNHDAMYWYRQDPGQGLRLIYYSQIVNDFQKGDIAEGYSVSREKKESFPLTVTSAQKNPTAFYLCASRLGQNTGELFFGEGSRLTVL.

The chain combines TRBV19 with TRBJ2-7, with no clear D. Germline values: CDR1 LNHDA, CDR2 SQIVND (reference sequence). The CDR3 is 13 residues long. V lost 6 bases and J lost 1, with 10 bases in between. Here the CDR3 reads CASSLTPSYEQYF. The CDR3 coding sequence is TGTGCCAGTAGCCTTACACCTTCCTACGAGCAGTACTTC.

Within the sample, this clone is medium-sized. Here the CDR3 reads CASSLDGKNTEAFF. CDR3 DNA: TGCGCCAGCAGCTTGGACGGGAAGAACACTGAAGCTTTCTTT. The rearrangement joins TRBV5-1 to TRBJ1-1; no definite D call. Germline V lookup: CDR1 SGHRS, CDR2 YFSETQ. The CDR3 covers 14 residues. The V end lost 0 bases, the J end lost 1 base, and 7 bases lay between the germline ends.

The V call is TRBV6-5, the J call TRBJ1-5, with unresolved D. Germline assignment: CDR1 MNHEY and CDR2 SVGAGI. V lost 6 bases, J lost 6 bases, and 18 bases lay in between. The CDR3 spans 15 residues. CDR3 DNA sequence: TGTGCCAGCAGATCTTCCCGCCCATATGGTCAGCCCCAGCATTTT. It encodes CASRSSRPYGQPQHF.

The CDR3 bases are TGTGCCAGCTCTCTCCAACAAGCTGGGGCCAACGTCCTGACTTTC. Encoded protein: CASSLQQAGANVLTF. V is TRBV18 and J is TRBJ2-6; D remains unclear. Trimming left V 6 bases short and J 2 bases short, with 11 bases between. Germline assignment: CDR1 KGHSH and CDR2 LQKENI. The CDR3 is made up of 15 amino acids.

The chain joins TRBV6-5 to TRBJ1-2, with D uncertain. CDR1 is MNHEY and CDR2 is SVGAGI in the germline V gene. This CDR3 region has 11 residues. Trimming removed 4 bases from V and 4 bases from J, with 4 bases in between. CDR3 sequence: CASSSRYGYTF. In DNA, the CDR3 is TGTGCCAGCAGTTCCCGCTATGGCTACACCTTC.

This chain joins TRBV7-2 and TRBJ1-2; D might be TRBD1 (6 bases). V lost 3 bases and J lost 8, with 10 bases in between. The CDR3 consists of 12 residues. CDR1 is SGHTA, CDR2 FQGNSA, per germline. DNA of the CDR3: TGTGCCAGCAGCTTGGACAGTTTGGGCTACACCTTC. Amino acid sequence: CASSLDSLGYTF.

V usage is TRBV10-3 and J usage is TRBJ1-1, with TRBD1 matching 10 bases. Germline V gene data show CDR1 as ENHRY and CDR2 as SYGVKD. Unmatched junction bases numbered 8, after V lost 6 bases and J lost 4 bases. This CDR3 has 15 residues. CDR3: CAIRATGGASTEAFF. CDR3 nucleotides: TGTGCCATCAGGGCGACAGGGGGCGCGAGCACTGAAGCTTTCTTT.

The chain links TRBV5-1 to TRBJ1-1, with D hard to call. Between the trimmed V and J ends, which lost 0 bases and 3 bases, there was a span of 9 bases. The CDR3 sequence is 14 residues long. Germline V gene sequence: CDR1 SGHRS, CDR2 YFSETQ. CDR3 bases: TGCGCCAGCAGCTTGGCCCTACATGACACTGAAGCTTTCTTT. This translates into CASSLALHDTEAFF.

This clone was seen a handful of times. The chain joins TRBV6-5 to TRBJ2-5; TRBD2 aligns across 12 bases. CDR1 MNHEY and CDR2 SVGAGI come from the germline V gene. The CDR3 spans 14 residues. The J segment lost 4 bases and the V segment lost 6 bases, leaving 3 bases of the junction unmatched. This chain's CDR3 is CASRPLAGGETQYF. In DNA, the CDR3 is TGTGCCAGCAGGCCACTAGCGGGGGGAGAGACCCAGTACTTC.

The chain has TRBV7-2 and TRBJ2-3; 9 bases are shared with TRBD1. Trimming took 1 base from V and 4 from J; bases not matched to a gene: 3. This CDR3 comprises 15 residues. The V gene's germline CDR1 is SGHTA and CDR2 FQGNSA. The CDR3 sequence is CASSLVGDRADTQYF. The DNA of the CDR3 is TGTGCCAGCAGCTTAGTAGGGGACAGGGCAGATACGCAGTATTTT. The entire variable domain, with the rest obtained from reference TRBV7-2 and TRBJ2-3, is as follows: GAGVSQSPSNKVTEKGKDVELRCDPISGHTALYWYRQSLGQGLEFLIYFQGNSAPDKSGLPSDRFSAERTGGSVSTLTIQRTQQEDSAVYLCASSLVGDRADTQYFGPGTRLTVL.